The rows below give T cell receptor beta chains drawn from one sample of a study of T cell changes during pregnancy in multiple sclerosis. TCRdb's table, derived via immunoSEQ multiplex PCR, lists solely in-frame clones and lacks some. The sample has roughly 80,000 clones; about 91% are singletons. The material was peripheral blood, obtained before pregnancy. The receptors were sampled from a female donor with multiple sclerosis, enrolled in a pregnancy study. The CDR3 runs from the conserved cysteine through the conserved F or W. The order of the fields is clone size, V gene, D gene, J gene, CDR3 protein, CDR3 DNA. A D gene is named only where the DNA matches it firmly. A row's size may be missing; if present it is once, few, many or a size class.

clone size: .
V gene: TRBV5-1
D gene: TRBD2
J gene: TRBJ2-1
CDR3 protein: CASSLTGTINEQFF
CDR3 DNA: TGCGCCAGCAGCTTGACCGGGACTATAAATGAGCAGTTCTTC

clone size: .
V gene: TRBV7-8
D gene: .
J gene: TRBJ2-2
CDR3 protein: CASSSNTGELFF
CDR3 DNA: TGTGCCAGCAGCTCAAACACCGGGGAGCTGTTTTTT

clone size: .
V gene: TRBV19
D gene: TRBD2
J gene: TRBJ2-7
CDR3 protein: CASSTRTSGMRSYEQYF
CDR3 DNA: TGTGCCAGTAGTACGAGGACTAGCGGGATGAGGTCCTACGAGCAGTACTTC

clone size: .
V gene: TRBV12-1
D gene: .
J gene: TRBJ1-1
CDR3 protein: CASSLPPDRGLTEAFF
CDR3 DNA: TGTGCCAGCAGCTTACCTCCCGACAGGGGGCTCACTGAAGCTTTCTTT

clone size: .
V gene: TRBV5-1
D gene: .
J gene: TRBJ2-1
CDR3 protein: CASSLEAGLHEQFF
CDR3 DNA: TGCGCCAGCAGCTTGGAGGCAGGGTTGCATGAGCAGTTCTTC

clone size: .
V gene: TRBV7-9
D gene: .
J gene: TRBJ2-6
CDR3 protein: CASSPEPDYAGANVLTF
CDR3 DNA: TGTGCCAGCAGCCCTGAGCCTGACTACGCTGGGGCCAACGTCCTGACTTTC

clone size: .
V gene: TRBV6-1
D gene: TRBD1
J gene: TRBJ2-5
CDR3 protein: CASSFGQGAAETQYF
CDR3 DNA: TGTGCCAGCAGTTTTGGACAGGGGGCAGCGGAGACCCAGTACTTC

clone size: .
V gene: TRBV5-4
D gene: .
J gene: TRBJ2-3
CDR3 protein: CASSFADTQYF
CDR3 DNA: TGTGCCAGCAGCTTCGCAGATACGCAGTATTTT

clone size: .
V gene: TRBV30
D gene: TRBD1
J gene: TRBJ2-7
CDR3 protein: CAWSVRGDRGLEQYF
CDR3 DNA: TGTGCCTGGAGTGTACGGGGGGACAGGGGGCTCGAGCAGTACTTC

clone size: .
V gene: TRBV19
D gene: TRBD1
J gene: TRBJ1-2
CDR3 protein: CASSLLGQNGYTF
CDR3 DNA: TGTGCCAGTAGCCTTTTGGGACAGAATGGCTACACCTTC

clone size: .
V gene: TRBV16
D gene: TRBD2
J gene: TRBJ2-7
CDR3 protein: CASSQYLSGSLGEQYF
CDR3 DNA: TGTGCCAGCAGCCAATACCTTAGCGGGAGCTTGGGGGAGCAGTACTTC

clone size: .
V gene: TRBV29-1
D gene: TRBD1
J gene: TRBJ1-1
CDR3 protein: CSATFGTGEAFF
CDR3 DNA: TGCAGCGCGACCTTCGGGACAGGGGAAGCTTTCTTT

clone size: .
V gene: TRBV28
D gene: .
J gene: TRBJ2-7
CDR3 protein: CASSRGPRRSYEQYF
CDR3 DNA: TGTGCCAGCAGCCGTGGGCCTCGACGGTCCTACGAGCAGTACTTC

clone size: .
V gene: TRBV27
D gene: TRBD2
J gene: TRBJ2-7
CDR3 protein: CASSGNPGTSGRAMYEQYF
CDR3 DNA: TGTGCCAGCAGTGGAAACCCCGGGACTAGCGGGAGGGCCATGTACGAGCAGTACTTC

clone size: once
V gene: TRBV9
D gene: .
J gene: TRBJ1-1
CDR3 protein: CASSARGGSTEAFF
CDR3 DNA: TGTGCCAGCAGCGCGCGCGGGGGGTCCACTGAAGCTTTCTTT

clone size: .
V gene: TRBV9
D gene: .
J gene: TRBJ2-3
CDR3 protein: CASSGGEGYTQYF
CDR3 DNA: TGTGCCAGCAGCGGGGGGGAAGGATATACGCAGTATTTT

clone size: few
V gene: TRBV5-1
D gene: TRBD1
J gene: TRBJ2-2
CDR3 protein: CASWDRGRTGELFF
CDR3 DNA: TGCGCCAGCTGGGACAGGGGGAGGACCGGGGAGCTGTTTTTT

clone size: .
V gene: TRBV5-5
D gene: .
J gene: TRBJ2-7
CDR3 protein: CASSPASFTYEQYF
CDR3 DNA: TGTGCCAGCAGCCCGGCTAGCTTTACCTACGAGCAGTACTTC

clone size: .
V gene: TRBV2
D gene: .
J gene: TRBJ1-2
CDR3 protein: CASSPRGNYGYTF
CDR3 DNA: TGTGCCAGCAGCCCAAGAGGGAACTATGGCTACACCTTC

clone size: .
V gene: TRBV5-1
D gene: .
J gene: TRBJ1-5
CDR3 protein: CASRAQGANQPQHF
CDR3 DNA: TGCGCCAGCAGGGCACAGGGAGCAAATCAGCCCCAGCATTTT

clone size: .
V gene: TRBV29-1
D gene: TRBD1
J gene: TRBJ1-4
CDR3 protein: CSVVGQEGELFF
CDR3 DNA: TGCAGCGTTGTGGGACAGGAAGGGGAACTGTTTTTT

clone size: .
V gene: TRBV19
D gene: .
J gene: TRBJ2-7
CDR3 protein: CASSARGRVAYEQYF
CDR3 DNA: TGTGCCAGTAGTGCGCGGGGCCGTGTAGCCTACGAGCAGTACTTC